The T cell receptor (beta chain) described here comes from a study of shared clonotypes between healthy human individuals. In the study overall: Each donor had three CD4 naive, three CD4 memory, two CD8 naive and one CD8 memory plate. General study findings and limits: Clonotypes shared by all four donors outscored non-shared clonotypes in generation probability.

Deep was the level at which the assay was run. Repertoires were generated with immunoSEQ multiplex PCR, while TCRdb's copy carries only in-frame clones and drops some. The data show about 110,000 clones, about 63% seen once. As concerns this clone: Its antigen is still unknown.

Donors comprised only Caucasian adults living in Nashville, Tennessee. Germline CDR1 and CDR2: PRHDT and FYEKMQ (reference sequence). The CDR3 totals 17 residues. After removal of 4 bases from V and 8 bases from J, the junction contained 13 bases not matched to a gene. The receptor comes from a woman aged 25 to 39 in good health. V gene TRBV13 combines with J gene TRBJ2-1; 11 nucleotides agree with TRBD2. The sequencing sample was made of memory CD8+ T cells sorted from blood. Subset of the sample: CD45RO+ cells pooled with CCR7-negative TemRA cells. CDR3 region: CASSSAWNSGRGYEQFF. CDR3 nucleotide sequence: TGTGCCAGCAGCTCAGCGTGGAATAGCGGGAGGGGTTATGAGCAGTTCTTC.